This T cell receptor beta chain was identified during a study of cytomegalovirus exposure and HLA in healthy donors. In the study overall: An analysis done earlier identified more than 90 million unique TCR beta sequences from about 180 million T cells.

The PCR used 60 Vbeta and 13 Jbeta primers. Generated by immunoSEQ multiplex PCR, the TCRdb table keeps only in-frame clones and is missing some. Of roughly 100,000 clones in the sample, approximately 12% were seen once. This clone was counted a few times. Sample: PBMCs. The receptor was isolated from a man between 35 and 55 years old in good health and CMV-seropositive.

The CDR3 is CASSLGQILSTDTQYF. Written as DNA, the CDR3 is TGCGCCAGCAGCTTGGGACAGATCCTAAGCACAGATACGCAGTATTTT. J is TRBJ2-3 and V is TRBV5-1, with D possibly matching TRBD1 (5 bases). V was clipped by 0 bases and J by 0 bases, with 11 bases between them. CDR1 is SGHRS and CDR2 is YFSETQ in the germline V gene. The CDR3 is made up of 16 amino acids.